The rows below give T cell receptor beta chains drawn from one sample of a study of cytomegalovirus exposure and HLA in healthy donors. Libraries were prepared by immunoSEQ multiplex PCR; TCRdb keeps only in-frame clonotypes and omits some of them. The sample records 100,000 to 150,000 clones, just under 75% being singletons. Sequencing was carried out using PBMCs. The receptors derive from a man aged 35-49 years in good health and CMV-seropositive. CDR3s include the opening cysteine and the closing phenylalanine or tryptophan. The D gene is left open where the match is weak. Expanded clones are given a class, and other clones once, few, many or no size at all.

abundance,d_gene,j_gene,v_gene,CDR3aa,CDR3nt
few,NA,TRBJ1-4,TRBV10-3,CAISERGEGVNEKLFF,TGTGCCATCAGTGAGCGGGGAGAGGGAGTGAATGAAAAACTGTTTTTT
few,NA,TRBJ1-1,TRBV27,CATRGQNRTEAFF,TGTGCCACCCGCGGACAGAATCGGACTGAAGCTTTCTTT
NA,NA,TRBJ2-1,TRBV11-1,CASSFYEGASMNEQFF,TGTGCCAGCAGCTTCTACGAAGGGGCCTCAATGAATGAGCAGTTCTTC
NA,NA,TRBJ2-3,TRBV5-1,CASNDRLPSTDTQYF,TGCGCCAGCAACGACCGACTACCTAGCACAGATACGCAGTATTTT
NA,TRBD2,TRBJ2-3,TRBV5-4,CASSLAGSTDTQYF,TGTGCCAGCAGCTTAGCGGGGAGCACAGATACGCAGTATTTT
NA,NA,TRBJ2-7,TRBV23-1,CAGHGDYEQYF,TGCGCCGGCCACGGAGACTACGAGCAGTACTTC
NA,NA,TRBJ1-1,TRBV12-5,CASGMAGKTEAFF,TGTGCTAGTGGTATGGCAGGGAAAACTGAAGCTTTCTTT
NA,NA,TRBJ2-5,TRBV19,CASSSPSGTQYF,TGTGCCAGTAGTAGCCCTTCGGGGACCCAGTACTTC
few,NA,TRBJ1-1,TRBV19,CASSGRVNTEAFF,TGTGCCAGTAGTGGGAGGGTGAACACTGAAGCTTTCTTT
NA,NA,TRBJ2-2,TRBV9,CASTQFGTPNTGELFF,TGTGCCAGCACCCAGTTCGGGACACCGAACACCGGGGAGCTGTTTTTT
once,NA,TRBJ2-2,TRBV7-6,CASSLHGPRAGELFF,TGTGCCAGCAGCTTACACGGTCCCCGGGCCGGGGAGCTGTTTTTT
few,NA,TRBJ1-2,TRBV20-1,CSARTGTQGTF,TGCAGTGCTAGGACCGGGACACAAGGCACCTTC
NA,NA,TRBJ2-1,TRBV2,CASNPRGSSYNEQFF,TGTGCCAGCAATCCGAGGGGGAGCTCCTACAATGAGCAGTTCTTC
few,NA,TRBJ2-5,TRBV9,CASSAAQGTATQYF,TGTGCCAGCAGCGCCGCGCAGGGAACGGCGACCCAGTACTTC
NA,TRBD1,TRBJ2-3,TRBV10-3,CAISEDRGSDTQYF,TGTGCCATCAGTGAGGACAGGGGCTCAGATACGCAGTATTTT
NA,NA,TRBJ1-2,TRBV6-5,CASRPHEGVGGYTF,TGTGCCAGCAGACCACATGAGGGGGTGGGTGGCTACACCTTC
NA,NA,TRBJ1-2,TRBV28,CASSPPPAGYGYTF,TGTGCCAGCAGCCCGCCCCCGGCAGGCTATGGCTACACCTTC
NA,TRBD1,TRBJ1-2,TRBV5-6,CASSFRTGWYGYTF,TGTGCCAGCAGCTTCCGGACAGGGTGGTATGGCTACACCTTC
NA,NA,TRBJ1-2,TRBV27,CASSLAGTGGYTF,TGTGCCAGCAGTTTAGCGGGGACGGGCGGCTACACCTTC
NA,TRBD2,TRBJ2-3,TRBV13,CASSLGPLAGGVTDTQYF,TGTGCCAGCAGCTTAGGTCCACTAGCGGGAGGCGTGACAGATACGCAGTATTTT
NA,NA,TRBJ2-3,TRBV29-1,CSVDPSMGTDTQYF,TGCAGCGTTGATCCTAGCATGGGAACAGATACGCAGTATTTT
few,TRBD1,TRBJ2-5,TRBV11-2,CATSSGQRLKETQYF,TGTGCCACCTCTTCGGGACAGCGACTTAAGGAGACCCAGTACTTC
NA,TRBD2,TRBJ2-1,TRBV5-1,CASCPGTSGGSYNEQFF,TGCGCCAGCTGTCCTGGGACTAGCGGGGGAAGCTACAATGAGCAGTTCTTC
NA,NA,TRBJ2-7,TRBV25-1,CASSFLYEQYF,TGTGCCAGCAGTTTCCTCTACGAGCAGTACTTC
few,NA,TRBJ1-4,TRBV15,CATSRDPPGGLSEKLFF,TGTGCCACCAGCAGAGACCCCCCCGGGGGGCTTTCCGAAAAACTGTTTTTT
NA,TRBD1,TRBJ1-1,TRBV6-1,CASSEAGTGWNTEAFF,TGTGCCAGCAGTGAAGCTGGGACAGGGTGGAACACTGAAGCTTTCTTT